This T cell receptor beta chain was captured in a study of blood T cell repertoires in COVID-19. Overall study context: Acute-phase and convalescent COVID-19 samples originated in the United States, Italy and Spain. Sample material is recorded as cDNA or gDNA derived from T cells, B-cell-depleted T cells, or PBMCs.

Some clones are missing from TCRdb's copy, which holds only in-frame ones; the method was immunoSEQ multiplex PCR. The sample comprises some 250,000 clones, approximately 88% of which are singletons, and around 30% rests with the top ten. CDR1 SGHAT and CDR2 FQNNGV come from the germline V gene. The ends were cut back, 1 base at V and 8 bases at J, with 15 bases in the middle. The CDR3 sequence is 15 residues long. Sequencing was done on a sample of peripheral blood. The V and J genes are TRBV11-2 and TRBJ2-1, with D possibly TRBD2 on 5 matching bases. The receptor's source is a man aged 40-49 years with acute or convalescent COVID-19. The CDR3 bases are TGTGCCAGCAGCTTAGGACACGGGGTTGGGTATGAGCAGTTCTTC. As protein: CASSLGHGVGYEQFF.